The table lists the clone carrying this TCR beta chain with a count of one. The antigen remains undetermined. Reverse transcription of about 0.5 to 1 ug RNA was carried out with random hexamers. Amplification of the TCR beta CDR3 was carried out by immunoSEQ multiplex PCR, which spanned a total of 54 Vbeta and 13 Jbeta segments. TCRdb re-derived calls from the immunoSEQ multiplex PCR reads in MiXCR, one entry per CDR3 protein. The data hold about 240,000 distinct CDR3 sequences, with roughly 95% observed a single time. These data are taken from a study of CD8 T cells in Susac syndrome. Study-wide background: Within the group of sequenced Susac syndrome patients, five or six had active disease and about 8 were in remission. Study-wide results and caveats: Clonal expansion was not observed in the Susac syndrome CD4+ T cell repertoires.

The V gene lost 3 bases and the J gene lost 4 bases, with 18 bases spanning the gap. CDR3 size: 16 residues. Germline V CDR1 and CDR2: MDHEN, SYDVKM. The sample consisted of CD4+ T cells from PBMCs. The chain links TRBV28 to TRBJ1-2; D perhaps matches TRBD1 (6 bases). This sequence originates from a human donor with Susac syndrome. CDR3 sequence: CASSLAADRSAYGYTF. The CDR3 bases are TGTGCCAGCAGTTTGGCTGCGGACAGATCGGCCTATGGCTACACCTTC.